The rows below give T cell receptor beta chains drawn from one sample of a study of cytomegalovirus exposure and HLA in healthy donors. Some clones are missing from TCRdb's copy, which holds only in-frame ones; the method was immunoSEQ multiplex PCR. The table records around 92,000 clones, more than 75% of them present only once. The sequencing input was PBMCs. All receptors come from a human donor in good health. CDR3s include the opening cysteine and the closing phenylalanine or tryptophan. A D gene is named only where the DNA matches it firmly. Clone size is shown for a subset of rows, as once, few, many or a class of expanded clone.

>TRBD1|TRBV19|.|TRBJ1-5|18
CASSIRGQGALGNQPQHF
TGTGCCAGTAGTATACGGGGACAGGGGGCATTGGGCAATCAGCCCCAGCATTTT
>.|TRBV30|.|TRBJ2-7|10
CASGGREQYF
TGTGCCTCCGGGGGGCGCGAGCAGTACTTC
>TRBD1|TRBV19|.|TRBJ1-3|13
CASRRTGGNTIYF
TGTGCCAGCAGACGGACAGGGGGAAACACCATATATTTT
>.|TRBV4-2|.|TRBJ2-2|14
CASSQGGGTGELFF
TGTGCCAGCAGCCAGGGGGGAGGCACCGGGGAGCTGTTTTTT
>TRBD2|TRBV5-4|.|TRBJ2-3|18
CASSRPTTSGIETDTQYF
TGTGCCAGCAGCCGGCCTACGACTAGCGGGATAGAGACAGATACGCAGTATTTT
>.|TRBV6-1|.|TRBJ1-1|14
CASRYFGNRAEAFF
TGTGCCAGCAGGTACTTTGGGAACAGGGCTGAAGCTTTCTTT
>TRBD1|TRBV6-1|.|TRBJ1-1|13
CASSSLRQGEAFF
TGTGCCAGCAGTTCCCTTAGACAGGGTGAAGCTTTCTTT
>.|TRBV7-2|once|TRBJ1-1|14
CASSLTGENTEAFF
TGTGCCAGCAGCTTAACGGGAGAGAACACTGAAGCTTTCTTT
>.|TRBV23-1|.|TRBJ2-7|13
CASSSGRTGEQYF
TGCGCCAGCAGTTCAGGCCGGACTGGAGAGCAGTACTTC
>TRBD1|TRBV11-1|.|TRBJ2-3|16
CASSIRQGESTDTQYF
TGTGCCAGCAGCATTAGACAGGGAGAAAGCACAGATACGCAGTATTTT
>TRBD2|TRBV5-5|.|TRBJ2-1|17
CASSLVGSLAGGSEQFF
TGTGCCAGCAGCTTGGTCGGATCACTAGCGGGAGGGTCTGAGCAGTTCTTC
>.|TRBV6-5|.|TRBJ1-1|14
CASSIQGLGTEAFF
TGTGCCAGCAGTATACAGGGCTTGGGGACTGAAGCTTTCTTT
>.|TRBV6-6|.|TRBJ1-6|15
CASRQTGTWGSPLHF
TGTGCCAGCAGACAAACCGGGACATGGGGCTCACCCCTCCACTTT
>TRBD1|TRBV4-2|.|TRBJ2-5|13
CASSRDREETQYF
TGTGCCAGCAGCCGGGACAGGGAAGAGACCCAGTACTTC
>TRBD1|TRBV4-2|few|TRBJ1-2|15
CASSQTGTVVYGYTF
TGTGCCAGCAGCCAGACCGGGACAGTAGTCTATGGCTACACCTTC
>.|TRBV27|.|TRBJ2-2|13
CASTGLRRGELFF
TGTGCCAGTACAGGGTTACGACGCGGGGAGCTGTTTTTT
>.|TRBV7-9|few|TRBJ1-2|12
CSSSSRQTGYTF
TGTTCCAGCAGCTCCCGACAGACTGGCTACACCTTC
>TRBD1|TRBV25-1|few|TRBJ1-1|14
CASSGTGANTEAFF
TGTGCCAGCAGTGGGACAGGGGCAAACACTGAAGCTTTCTTT
>.|TRBV5-4|.|TRBJ2-7|14
CASSPQGRGYEQYF
TGTGCCAGCAGCCCTCAGGGCAGGGGATACGAGCAGTACTTC
>.|TRBV6-6|.|TRBJ2-1|14
CASSYRGSYNEQFF
TGTGCCAGCAGTTACAGGGGTTCTTACAATGAGCAGTTCTTC
>TRBD2|TRBV11-2|.|TRBJ2-5|15
CASSLPRGLAETQYF
TGTGCCAGCAGCTTACCCCGGGGACTAGCGGAGACCCAGTACTTC
>TRBD1|TRBV6-1|.|TRBJ2-3|15
CASSARTGSTDTQYF
TGTGCCAGCAGTGCCAGGACAGGGAGCACAGATACGCAGTATTTT
>TRBD1|TRBV6-1|few|TRBJ1-2|14
CASSLQGGAGGYTF
TGTGCCAGCAGTCTTCAAGGGGGCGCGGGGGGCTACACCTTC
>TRBD1|TRBV5-5|.|TRBJ1-4|14
CASSLGRGLEKLFF
TGTGCCAGCAGCTTGGGGAGGGGGCTTGAAAAACTGTTTTTT
>.|TRBV7-9|.|TRBJ1-5|17
CSSSLFMEDSGNQPQHF
TGTTCCAGCAGCTTATTCATGGAGGACAGTGGGAATCAGCCCCAGCATTTT
>TRBD1|TRBV6-6|few|TRBJ2-2|16
CASSYPGQGNTGELFF
TGTGCCAGCAGTTACCCGGGACAGGGAAACACCGGGGAGCTGTTTTTT
>TRBD1|TRBV7-6|.|TRBJ2-7|15
CASSLRTGISYEQYF
TGTGCCAGCAGCCTTCGGACAGGAATCTCCTACGAGCAGTACTTC
>TRBD2|TRBV5-6|.|TRBJ2-3|18
CASSLVIQREGFTDTQYF
TGTGCCAGCAGCTTGGTGATCCAGCGGGAGGGTTTCACAGATACGCAGTATTTT
>.|TRBV30|.|TRBJ2-3|13
CAWNWQEADTQYF
TGTGCCTGGAACTGGCAGGAGGCAGATACGCAGTATTTT
>.|TRBV19|.|TRBJ1-5|13
CASVQGRNQPQHF
TGTGCCAGCGTACAGGGTCGCAATCAGCCCCAGCATTTT
>TRBD1|TRBV18|.|TRBJ2-7|14
CASSPSQGASEQYF
TGTGCCAGCTCACCATCACAGGGGGCGTCCGAGCAGTACTTC
>.|TRBV6-4|.|TRBJ1-2|13
CASSEGQNYGYTF
TGTGCCAGCAGTGAGGGCCAGAACTATGGCTACACCTTC
>.|TRBV7-9|once|TRBJ2-5|14
CASSARVLEETQYF
TGTGCCAGCAGCGCGCGGGTTTTAGAAGAGACCCAGTACTTC
>.|TRBV2|.|TRBJ1-2|12
CASSDEGYGYTF
TGTGCCAGCAGTGATGAGGGCTATGGCTACACCTTC
>.|TRBV30|.|TRBJ1-2|10
CAWRRGGYTF
TGTGCCTGGAGGCGGGGTGGCTACACCTTC
>.|TRBV6-1|once|TRBJ1-2|15
CASSEAQGGGNGYTF
TGTGCCAGCAGTGAAGCGCAGGGAGGAGGGAATGGCTACACCTTC
>.|TRBV5-1|few|TRBJ1-1|15
CASSGARRVGTEAFF
TGCGCCAGCAGCGGTGCCAGGCGGGTTGGCACTGAAGCTTTCTTT
>TRBD1|TRBV6-4|.|TRBJ1-2|15
CASSDSDRGLGGYTF
TGTGCCAGCAGTGACTCGGACAGGGGGCTAGGCGGCTACACCTTC
>TRBD2|TRBV29-1|.|TRBJ2-3|14
CSVEATSGKDTQYF
TGCAGCGTTGAAGCGACTAGCGGGAAAGATACGCAGTATTTT
>TRBD2|TRBV29-1|.|TRBJ2-2|13
CSVLLAGAGELFF
TGCAGCGTTTTGCTAGCGGGAGCCGGGGAGCTGTTTTTT
>TRBD1|TRBV18|.|TRBJ1-5|14
CASSPDRSVQPQHF
TGTGCCAGCTCACCGGACAGGTCGGTGCAGCCCCAGCATTTT
>TRBD2|TRBV27|once|TRBJ2-1|20
CASSLFGTSGRGYSYNEQFF
TGTGCCAGCAGTTTATTTGGGACTAGCGGGAGAGGTTACTCCTACAATGAGCAGTTCTTC
>.|TRBV2|.|TRBJ2-7|13
CASSGVTGFEQYF
TGTGCCAGCAGTGGGGTGACGGGGTTCGAGCAGTACTTC
>TRBD1|TRBV6-5|.|TRBJ1-3|15
CARSPTGGSRNTIYF
TGTGCCCGCAGTCCCACAGGGGGGTCTCGGAACACCATATATTTT
>.|TRBV2|.|TRBJ1-5|14
CASSVFRSNQPQHF
TGTGCCAGCAGTGTCTTCAGAAGCAATCAGCCCCAGCATTTT
>.|TRBV27|.|TRBJ1-6|15
CATAGVTSYNSPLHF
TGTGCCACCGCCGGGGTCACCTCCTATAATTCACCCCTCCACTTT
>TRBD1|TRBV11-3|.|TRBJ1-5|16
CASSLYRGSGNQPQHF
TGTGCCAGCAGCTTATACAGGGGGAGTGGCAATCAGCCCCAGCATTTT
>.|TRBV5-5|few|TRBJ1-3|18
CASSLVHGQYSSGNTIYF
TGTGCCAGCAGCTTGGTCCACGGACAGTACTCCTCTGGAAACACCATATATTTT
>TRBD1|TRBV7-9|.|TRBJ1-4|15
CASSFGQGANEKLFF
TGTGCCAGCAGCTTTGGACAGGGAGCTAATGAAAAACTGTTTTTT
>TRBD2|TRBV5-4|few|TRBJ2-5|15
CASSPGGGRQETQYF
TGTGCCAGCAGCCCCGGGGGGGGGCGCCAAGAGACCCAGTACTTC
>.|TRBV5-1|.|TRBJ2-7|14
CASSLRDNSYEQYF
TGCGCCAGCAGCCTCCGGGACAACTCCTACGAGCAGTACTTC
>TRBD1|TRBV29-1|.|TRBJ2-1|14
CSVEERTGYNEQFF
TGCAGCGTTGAGGAAAGGACAGGATACAATGAGCAGTTCTTC